This T cell receptor (beta chain) was found in a study of CD8 T cells in Susac syndrome. On the study more broadly: Blood was drawn from patients with Susac syndrome. At that point, they were therapy-naive, on corticosteroids, or on intravenous immunoglobulin alone. Study-wide results and caveats: Peak Susac CD8+ clonal expansion occurred in TEMRA cells and active patients.

About this clonotype itself: Its antigen is currently unknown.

TEMRA cells were FACS-enriched, while CD8+ and CD4+ T cells were negatively isolated. The CDR3 spans 14 residues. Trimming removed 6 bases at V and 1 base at J, with 13 bases between. Germline values: CDR1 DFQATT, CDR2 SNEGSKA (reference sequence). RNA was extracted with the RNeasy kit, and a quantity of roughly 0.5 to 1 ug was reverse transcribed using random hexamers. The method of amplification for TCR beta CDR3 was immunoSEQ multiplex PCR, covering 54 Vbeta and 13 Jbeta. One entry per CDR3 protein results from TCRdb running MiXCR on the immunoSEQ multiplex PCR reads. Of 75,000 to 80,000 distinct CDR3 sequences in the sample, roughly 94% were seen once.

The sequence was obtained from a human donor with Susac syndrome. The sample was CD8+ T cells from PBMCs. This chain links TRBV20-1 with TRBJ2-1, with D unclear. CDR3 DNA: TGCAGTGCCCTTATCAAGGGTTCCTACAATGAGCAGTTCTTC. This sequence encodes CSALIKGSYNEQFF.